This passage covers 3 T cell receptor beta chains from one sample sequenced in a study of naive and memory T cell subsets. General study results and limits: Naive repertoires, especially CD8, held a few larger clonotypes, possibly memory cells re-expressing CD45RA.

Both TRBC1 and TRBC2 were covered by a beta constant-region primer of two equimolar oligonucleotides. Nested alpha and beta constant-region primers with the SP2 primer drove four PCR rounds on ligated cDNA. MiXCR, applied by TCRdb to the UMI-ligation and nested PCR reads, yields one record per CDR3 protein. The table has under 150,000 distinct CDR3 sequences, approximately 18% seen once; the top ten hold 0.5% to 0.75%. No cognate antigen is known for these TCRs. What was sequenced was naive CD8+ T cells from blood. These receptors all stem from a human donor in good health.

The genes are TRBV6-6 and TRBJ2-3; 7 nucleotides match TRBD1. Germline V CDR1 and CDR2: MNHNY, SVGAGI (reference sequence). V was clipped by 0 bases and J by 5 bases; unmatched bases: 5. The CDR3 loop spans 15 amino acids. The CDR3 is CASSYSDRVIDTQYF. Written as DNA, the CDR3 is TGTGCCAGCAGTTACTCCGACAGGGTTATAGATACGCAGTATTTT.

V gene TRBV10-2 combines with J gene TRBJ2-5, with D uncertain. This CDR3 is 15 amino acids long. Per the germline V gene, CDR1 is WSHSY and CDR2 is SAAADI. The V gene lost 0 bases and the J gene lost 5 bases, with 13 bases spanning the gap. CDR3 loop: CASSESSFGWETQYF. CDR3 nucleotides: TGCGCCAGCAGTGAGTCGTCTTTCGGGTGGGAGACCCAGTACTTC.

This clonotype was counted between two and nine times. The chain is built from TRBV14 and TRBJ2-1; the match to TRBD2 covers 10 bases. V dropped 3 bases and J dropped 7; count of bases not matched to a gene: 6. Germline CDR1 and CDR2: SGHDN and FVKESK. The CDR3 runs to 15 residues. The CDR3 nucleotides are TGTGCCAGCAGCCAGGTAGCGGGAGGATGGAATGAGCAGTTCTTC. As protein: CASSQVAGGWNEQFF. The entire variable domain, with the rest obtained from reference TRBV14 and TRBJ2-1, is as follows: EAGVTQFPSHSVIEKGQTVTLRCDPISGHDNLYWYRRVMGKEIKFLLHFVKESKQDESGMPNNRFLAERTGGTYSTLKVQPAELEDSGVYFCASSQVAGGWNEQFFGPGTRLTVL.